These 26 T cell receptor beta chains share one sample of origin, sequenced in a study of T-cell memory formation after mild COVID-19. TCRdb fed the 5' RACE reads into MiXCR, producing one record per CDR3 protein. The sample includes under 250,000 distinct CDR3 sequences, roughly 9.4% seen only once; the top ten take 22%. Sequencing input: PBMCs or a T cell subset sorted from them (not recorded which). Receptor source: a man younger than 35 who had mild COVID-19 (a few samples of this study predate the infection). Cell type and time point are not known.

This clonotype was observed a few times. V gene TRBV12-3 or TRBV12-4 combines with J gene TRBJ2-3; D gene ambiguous. V lost 6 bases and J lost 5, with 12 bases in between. This CDR3 is 13 amino acids long. The CDR3 protein is CASSPVGGDTQYF. Written as DNA, the CDR3 is TGTGCCAGCAGCCCGGTGGGCGGAGATACGCAGTATTTT.

The chain employs TRBV5-6 and TRBJ2-7; 9 bases are a match to TRBD1. CDR3 length: 16 residues. Germline CDR1 and CDR2: SGHDT and YYEEEE. V lost 4 bases and J lost 3; bases outside the gene matches: 11. CDR3 amino acids: CASSRTTGQGIYEQYF. Here the CDR3 DNA reads TGTGCCAGCAGCCGAACTACGGGACAGGGAATCTACGAGCAGTACTTC.

This sequence joins TRBV29-1 and TRBJ2-3, with D hard to call. CDR1 is SQVTM, CDR2 ANQGSEA, per germline. With 7 bases removed from V and 6 bases from J, the gap between germline ends came to 11 bases. The CDR3 has 11 amino acids. DNA of the CDR3: TGCAGCGGGCTGCGTAGGGATACGCAGTATTTT. It translates to CSGLRRDTQYF.

This clonotype occurred a few times. The CDR3 region has the DNA TGTGCTAGTGGATGGGGGACAGATCAGCCCCAGCATTTT. Encoded protein: CASGWGTDQPQHF. The chain couples TRBV12-5 to TRBJ1-5, with 7 nucleotides matching TRBD1. This CDR3 has 13 amino acids. Germline CDR1 is LGHNT and CDR2 is FRNRAP. With 6 bases clipped from V and 5 bases from J, the junction kept 4 bases outside the gene matches. The full variable domain, completed using reference TRBV12-5 and TRBJ1-5, is DARVTQTPRHKVTEMGQEVTMRCQPILGHNTVFWYRQTMMQGLELLAYFRNRAPLDDSGMPKDRFSAEMPDATLATLKIQPSEPRDSAVYFCASGWGTDQPQHFGDGTRLSIL.

This clonotype came up a few times. This sequence joins TRBV30 and TRBJ2-5, with D possibly TRBD2 on 5 matching bases. Trimming cost V 5 bases and J 9 bases, with 13 bases left between them. Germline V CDR1 and CDR2: GTSNPN, SVGIG (reference sequence). The length of the CDR3 is 11 residues. DNA for the CDR3: TGTGCCTGGTGGGGAGAGGTAGCCCAGTACTTC. Translating it yields CAWWGEVAQYF.

V and J are TRBV4-3 and TRBJ1-6; D is undetermined. Trimming removed 0 bases from V and 6 bases from J, with 6 bases in between. The length of the CDR3 is 14 residues. Germline lookup yields CDR1 LGHNA and CDR2 YSLEER. The CDR3 DNA follows: TGCGCCAGCAGCCAAGATCGGAGTAATTCACCCCTCCACTTT. Translation gives CASSQDRSNSPLHF.

This chain uses TRBV24-1 with TRBJ2-1; either TRBD1 or TRBD2 may fit D (5 bases each). The CDR3 length is 15 residues. Germline assignment: CDR1 KGHDR and CDR2 SFDVKD. Trimming shortened V by 4 bases and J by 7 bases, and 16 bases separated the two germline ends. The CDR3 is CATSDSGRDENEQFF. In DNA, the CDR3 is TGTGCCACCAGTGACTCGGGACGAGATGAAAATGAGCAGTTCTTC.

This chain joins TRBV10-3 and TRBJ2-3, with 10 positions matching TRBD1. The junction had 2 bases not matched to a gene; V was cut back by 5 bases and J by 0 bases. From germline, CDR1 is ENHRY and CDR2 SYGVKD. The CDR3 runs to 15 residues. As DNA, the CDR3 is TGTGCCATCAGTCGGACAGGGGGAAGCACAGATACGCAGTATTTT. It codes for CAISRTGGSTDTQYF.

This clonotype was detected only a few times. The chain links TRBV4-2 to TRBJ2-3; D is perhaps TRBD2 (6 bases). The CDR3 consists of 18 residues. The germline CDR1 and CDR2 sequences are LGHNA and YNFKEQ. The V gene lost 0 bases and the J gene lost 0 bases, with 16 bases spanning the gap. The CDR3 region has the DNA TGTGCCAGCAGCCAAGAAAGCCGGCGGGGAACTAGCACAGATACGCAGTATTTT. It yields the protein CASSQESRRGTSTDTQYF.

This clonotype was seen a few times. This chain uses TRBV3-2 with TRBJ2-7; TRBD1 is taken as the D call from the table, unchecked against the DNA. TRBV3-2 is described as a pseudogene. The CDR3 covers 15 residues. In DNA form, the CDR3 reads TGTGCCAGCAGCAAGGGGGGACAGGGGGTCAACGAGCAGTACTTC. The encoded protein is CASSKGGQGVNEQYF.

This clonotype was picked up a small number of times. V gene TRBV20-1 combines with J gene TRBJ2-7; TRBD1 aligns across 8 bases. Germline V gene sequence: CDR1 DFQATT, CDR2 SNEGSKA (reference sequence). V was pared by 6 bases and J by 5 bases, with 9 bases of the junction left unmatched. CDR3 size: 13 residues. Here the CDR3 DNA reads TGCAGTGCCTGGACAGGGAGGAGGGACGAGCAGTACGTC. Translated, it gives CSAWTGRRDEQYV.

Only a few counts were recorded for this clonotype. The V gene is TRBV7-2, the J gene TRBJ1-3, with D possibly being TRBD1 (5 bases). CDR3 length equals 17 residues. Germline V CDR1 and CDR2: SGHTA, FQGNSA. The V and J ends lost 5 bases and 0 bases respectively, with 17 bases between them. CDR3 nucleotide sequence: TGTGCCAGCAGCCTCAGAGCTGGGGGAAACTCTGGAAACACCATATATTTT. It encodes CASSLRAGGNSGNTIYF. Full variable domain (remainder filled in from reference TRBV7-2 and TRBJ1-3): GAGVSQSPSNKVTEKGKDVELRCDPISGHTALYWYRQSLGQGLEFLIYFQGNSAPDKSGLPSDRFSAERTGGSVSTLTIQRTQQEDSAVYLCASSLRAGGNSGNTIYFGEGSWLTVV.

This clonotype has more than one count but fewer than ten. V usage is TRBV6-5 and J usage is TRBJ1-1, with TRBD1 identical over 8 bases. The length of the CDR3 is 16 residues. V trimming: 8 bases; J trimming: 1 base; junction bases outside the gene matches: 12. Looked up from germline, CDR1 is MNHEY and CDR2 is SVGAGI. The CDR3 nucleotides read TGTGCCAGCTCTGGACAGGGATCGGTGCCGAACACTGAAGCTTTCTTT. Protein: CASSGQGSVPNTEAFF.

This clonotype has more than one count but fewer than ten. V gene TRBV7-9 combines with J gene TRBJ2-3, with D possibly TRBD1 on 5 matching bases. Looked up from germline, CDR1 is SEHNR and CDR2 is FQNEAQ (reference sequence). This CDR3 is 15 amino acids long. The germline V and J ends were trimmed by 4 bases and 0 bases, with 11 bases remaining between them. The CDR3 loop is CASSSAGPSTDTQYF. The CDR3 DNA sequence: TGTGCCAGCAGCTCGGCAGGGCCTAGCACAGATACGCAGTATTTT.

This clonotype showed up just a few times. V is TRBV20-1 and J is TRBJ2-1; 12 bases fit TRBD2. J was trimmed by 2 bases and V by 7 bases; bases with no gene match: 6. CDR3 size: 15 residues. The V gene's germline CDR1 is DFQATT and CDR2 SNEGSKA (reference sequence). CDR3 loop: CSGASGGAPYNEQFF. CDR3 in DNA: TGCAGTGGTGCTAGCGGGGGGGCCCCCTACAATGAGCAGTTCTTC.

Only a few counts were recorded for this clonotype. V and J are TRBV5-5 and TRBJ2-3; D not resolved. This CDR3 has 15 residues. Germline lookup yields CDR1 SGHKS and CDR2 YYEKEE (reference sequence). Trimming took off 0 bases at V and 0 bases at J, with 8 bases between the two ends. The CDR3 loop is CASSLDPVSTDTQYF. The CDR3 coding sequence is TGTGCCAGCAGCTTGGATCCGGTCAGCACAGATACGCAGTATTTT. Using reference TRBV5-5 and TRBJ2-3 for the parts outside the CDR3, the full variable domain is DAGVTQSPTHLIKTRGQQVTLRCSPISGHKSVSWYQQVLGQGPQFIFQYYEKEERGRGNFPDRFSARQFPNYSSELNVNALLLGDSALYLCASSLDPVSTDTQYFGPGTRLTVL.

This clonotype was detected only a few times. The V call is TRBV4-2, the J call TRBJ2-2; perhaps TRBD2 as D (5 bases). The CDR3 runs to 15 residues. Germline V gene sequence: CDR1 LGHNA, CDR2 YNFKEQ. V lost 3 bases, J lost 4 bases, and 12 bases lay in between. The CDR3 DNA reads as TGTGCCAGCAGCCAGGAAGGACTCGCCACCGGGGAGCTGTTTTTT. Amino acids: CASSQEGLATGELFF.

The chain recombines TRBV3-1 with TRBJ2-2, with 9 bases matching TRBD1. Germline loops: CDR1 LGHDT, CDR2 YNNKEL (reference sequence). This CDR3 region has 15 residues. V trimming: 4 bases; J trimming: 4 bases; junction bases outside the gene matches: 4. In DNA, the CDR3 is TGTGCCAGCAGCCGGACAGGGGTCCCCACCGGGGAGCTGTTTTTT. Its protein is CASSRTGVPTGELFF.

Concerning this clonotype: One junction end does not reproduce the germline sequence, and a read error may be involved. The chain links TRBV3-1 to TRBJ1-4, with D uncertain. This CDR3 region has 16 residues. Germline V gene data show CDR1 as LGHDT and CDR2 as YNNKEL (reference sequence). CDR3 nucleotide sequence: TGTGACAGCAGCCCGGGTCCCGGTAGCCCCGATGAAAAACTGTTTTTT. Protein product: CDSSPGPGSPDEKLFF.

This chain joins TRBV6-5 and TRBJ1-2; no reliable D call. Germline assignment: CDR1 MNHEY and CDR2 SVGAGI. The CDR3 extends over 13 amino acids. Trimming removed 2 bases at V and 5 bases at J, with 9 bases between. The DNA for the CDR3 is TGTGCCAGCAGTTACGAGGGCCGGTATGGCTACACCTTC. Translating it yields CASSYEGRYGYTF.

The chain is built from TRBV5-1 and TRBJ2-6; 8 nucleotides line up with TRBD1. This CDR3 has 18 amino acids. The germline gives CDR1 SGHRS, CDR2 YFSETQ. With 0 bases clipped from V and 3 bases from J, the junction kept 8 bases outside the gene matches. This chain's CDR3 is CASSLAWTGFSGANVLTF. CDR3 DNA sequence: TGCGCCAGCAGCTTGGCATGGACAGGGTTCAGTGGGGCCAACGTCCTGACTTTC.

The V gene is TRBV27, the J gene TRBJ1-5; D not certain. The V end was cut by 2 bases, the J end by 6 bases, with 11 bases between. The CDR3 extends over 14 amino acids. The germline gives CDR1 MNHEY, CDR2 SMNVEV (reference sequence). This CDR3 reads CASSLSAGIQPQHF. The CDR3 DNA sequence: TGTGCCAGCAGTTTAAGTGCCGGTATTCAGCCCCAGCATTTT.

This clonotype was picked up many times. The rearrangement uses TRBV5-1 and TRBJ2-3; 9 bases are a match to TRBD1. The germline V gene has CDR1 SGHRS and CDR2 YFSETQ. After removal of 3 bases from V and 4 bases from J, the junction contained 3 bases not matched to a gene. The CDR3 spans 14 residues. For the CDR3, the DNA is TGCGCCAGCAGCTCAGGACAGGGGTCAGATACGCAGTATTTT. It codes for CASSSGQGSDTQYF.

This clonotype showed up just a few times. This chain links TRBV5-1 with TRBJ1-2; TRBD1 agrees at 11 bases. CDR3 length: 16 residues. Germline CDR1 and CDR2: SGHRS and YFSETQ. V dropped 5 bases and J dropped 5; count of bases not matched to a gene: 11. CDR3 region: CASRNPGQGGEYGYTF. The CDR3 DNA is TGCGCCAGCAGAAACCCGGGACAGGGGGGCGAATATGGCTACACCTTC.

The J gene is TRBJ2-5, the V gene TRBV7-2; D remains ambiguous. This CDR3 comprises 15 residues. Trimming left V 5 bases short and J 5 bases short, with 18 bases between. The germline gives CDR1 SGHTA, CDR2 FQGNSA. The CDR3 loop is CASSRPGHRKETQYF. CDR3 bases: TGTGCCAGCAGCCGACCGGGCCATAGAAAGGAGACCCAGTACTTC.

V is TRBV29-1 and J is TRBJ2-1, with D uncertain. Trimming removed 6 bases from V and 1 base from J, with 10 bases in between. Germline-derived CDR1 and CDR2 are SQVTM and ANQGSEA. This CDR3 is built from 13 residues. The DNA of the CDR3 is TGCAGCGTCCTCACCTGGTCCTACAATGAGCAGTTCTTC. This encodes CSVLTWSYNEQFF.